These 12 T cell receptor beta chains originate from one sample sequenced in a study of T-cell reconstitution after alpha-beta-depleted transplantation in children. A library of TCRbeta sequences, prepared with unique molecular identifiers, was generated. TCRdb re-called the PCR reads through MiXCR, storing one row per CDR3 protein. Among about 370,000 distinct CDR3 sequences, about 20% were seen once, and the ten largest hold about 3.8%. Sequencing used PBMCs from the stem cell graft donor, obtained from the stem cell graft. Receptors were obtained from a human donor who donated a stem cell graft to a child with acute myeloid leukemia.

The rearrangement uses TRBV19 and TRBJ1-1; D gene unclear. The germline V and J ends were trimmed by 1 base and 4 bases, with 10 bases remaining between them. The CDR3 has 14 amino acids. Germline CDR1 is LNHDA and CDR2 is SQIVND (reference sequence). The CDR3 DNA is TGTGCCAGTAGTATAGCGGGGTGGGGCACTGAAGCTTTCTTT. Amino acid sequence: CASSIAGWGTEAFF.

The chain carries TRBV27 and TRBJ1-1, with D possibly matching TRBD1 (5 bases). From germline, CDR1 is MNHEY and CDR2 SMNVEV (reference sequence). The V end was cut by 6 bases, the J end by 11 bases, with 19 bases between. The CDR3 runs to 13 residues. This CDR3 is CASSSGPARRAFF. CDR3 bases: TGTGCCAGCAGCTCGGGACCGGCAAGAAGGGCTTTCTTT.

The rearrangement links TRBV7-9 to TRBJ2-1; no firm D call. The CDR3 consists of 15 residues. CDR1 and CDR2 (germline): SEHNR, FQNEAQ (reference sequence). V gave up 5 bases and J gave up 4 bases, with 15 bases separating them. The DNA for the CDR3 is TGTGCCAGCAGCCCCCGCTCGGAAGGGTACAATGAGCAGTTCTTC. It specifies CASSPRSEGYNEQFF.

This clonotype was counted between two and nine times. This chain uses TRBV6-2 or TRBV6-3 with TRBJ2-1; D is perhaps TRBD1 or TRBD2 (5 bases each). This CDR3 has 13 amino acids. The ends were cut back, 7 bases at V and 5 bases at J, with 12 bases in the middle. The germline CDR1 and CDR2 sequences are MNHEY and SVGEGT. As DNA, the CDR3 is TGTGCCAGCAACCAGGGAGTTAACAATGAGCAGTTCTTC. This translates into CASNQGVNNEQFF.

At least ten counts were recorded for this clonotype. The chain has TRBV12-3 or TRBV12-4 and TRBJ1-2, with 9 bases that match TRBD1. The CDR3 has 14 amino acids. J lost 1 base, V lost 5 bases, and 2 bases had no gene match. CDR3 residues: CASSGDRDNYGYTF. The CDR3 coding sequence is TGTGCCAGCAGTGGGGACAGGGATAACTATGGCTACACCTTC.

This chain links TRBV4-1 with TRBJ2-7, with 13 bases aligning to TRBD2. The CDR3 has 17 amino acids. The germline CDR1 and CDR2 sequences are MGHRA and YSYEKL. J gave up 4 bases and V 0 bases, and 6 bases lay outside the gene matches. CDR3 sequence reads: CASSQEGRTSGSYEQYF. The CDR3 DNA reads TGCGCCAGCAGCCAAGAGGGGAGGACTAGCGGGAGTTACGAGCAGTACTTC.

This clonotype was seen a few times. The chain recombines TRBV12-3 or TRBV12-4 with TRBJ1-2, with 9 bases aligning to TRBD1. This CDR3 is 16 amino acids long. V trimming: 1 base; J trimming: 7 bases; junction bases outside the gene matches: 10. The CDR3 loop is CASSLGPGGQGSGYTF. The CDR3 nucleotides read TGTGCCAGCAGTTTAGGACCGGGGGGACAGGGAAGTGGCTACACCTTC.

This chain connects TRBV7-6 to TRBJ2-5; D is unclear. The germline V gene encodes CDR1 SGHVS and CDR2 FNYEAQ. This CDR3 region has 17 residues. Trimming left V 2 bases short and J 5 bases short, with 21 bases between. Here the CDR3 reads CASSLYIAQVSKETQYF. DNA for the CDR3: TGTGCCAGCAGCTTATATATTGCTCAGGTATCAAAGGAGACCCAGTACTTC.

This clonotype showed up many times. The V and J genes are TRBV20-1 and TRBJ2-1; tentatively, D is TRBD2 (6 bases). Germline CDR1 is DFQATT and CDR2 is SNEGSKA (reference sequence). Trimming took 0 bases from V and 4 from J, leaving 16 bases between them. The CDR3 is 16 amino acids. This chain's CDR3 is CSARDMAGTLYNEQFF. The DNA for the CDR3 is TGCAGTGCTAGAGATATGGCAGGGACTTTATACAATGAGCAGTTCTTC.

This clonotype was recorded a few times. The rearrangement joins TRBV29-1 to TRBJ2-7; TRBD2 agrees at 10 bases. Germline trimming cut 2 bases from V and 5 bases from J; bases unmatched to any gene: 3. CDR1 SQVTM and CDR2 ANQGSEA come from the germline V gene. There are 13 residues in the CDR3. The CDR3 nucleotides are TGCAGCGTTGAAAGGCTAGCGGGAGACGAGCAGTACTTC. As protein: CSVERLAGDEQYF.

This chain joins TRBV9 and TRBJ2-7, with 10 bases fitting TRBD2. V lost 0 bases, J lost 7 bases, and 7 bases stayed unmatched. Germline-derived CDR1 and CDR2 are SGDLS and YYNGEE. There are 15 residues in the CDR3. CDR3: CASSVGASGSVEQYF. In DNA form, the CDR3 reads TGTGCCAGCAGCGTAGGGGCTAGCGGGAGTGTTGAGCAGTACTTC.

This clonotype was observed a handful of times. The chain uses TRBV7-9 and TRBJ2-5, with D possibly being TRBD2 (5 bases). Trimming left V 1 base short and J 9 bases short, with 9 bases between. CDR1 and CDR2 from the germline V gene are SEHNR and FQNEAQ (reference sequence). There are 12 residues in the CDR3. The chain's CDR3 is CASSLEVLAQYF. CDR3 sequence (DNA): TGTGCCAGCAGCTTAGAGGTACTAGCCCAGTACTTC.